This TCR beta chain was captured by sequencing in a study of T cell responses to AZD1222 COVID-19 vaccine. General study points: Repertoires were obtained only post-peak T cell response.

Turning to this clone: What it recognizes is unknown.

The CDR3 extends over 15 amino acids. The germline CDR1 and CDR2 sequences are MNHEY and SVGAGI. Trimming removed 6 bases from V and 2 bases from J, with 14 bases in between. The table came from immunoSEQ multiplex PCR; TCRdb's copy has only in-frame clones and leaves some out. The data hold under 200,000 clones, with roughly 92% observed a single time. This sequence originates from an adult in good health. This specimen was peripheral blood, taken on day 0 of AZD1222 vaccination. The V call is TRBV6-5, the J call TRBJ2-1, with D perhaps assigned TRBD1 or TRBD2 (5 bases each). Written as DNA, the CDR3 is TGTGCCAGCAGCGTCCGGGACGAACCCTACAATGAGCAGTTCTTC. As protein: CASSVRDEPYNEQFF.